What follows are 11 T cell receptor beta chains derived from one specimen sequenced in a study of blood T cell repertoires in COVID-19. Produced via immunoSEQ multiplex PCR; TCRdb's table is partial and in-frame only. The sample shows under 250,000 clones, over 75% of them seen only once. Source material: PBMCs or T cells enriched from blood (not recorded which). The receptors were gathered from a woman in her twenties or thirties who had been exposed to COVID-19.

This clone was seen a single time. This chain links TRBV9 with TRBJ1-6; no definite D call. V was trimmed by 3 bases and J by 6 bases, leaving 10 bases between them. Germline assignment: CDR1 SGDLS and CDR2 YYNGEE. This CDR3 spans 14 amino acids. In DNA form, the CDR3 reads TGTGCCAGCAGCGGCGACACAACTAATTCACCCCTCCACTTT. It codes for CASSGDTTNSPLHF.

The CDR3 region is CASSNTGRPNEKLFF. The CDR3 coding sequence is TGTGCCAGTAGTAACACAGGGCGGCCTAATGAAAAACTGTTTTTT. The J gene is TRBJ1-4, the V gene TRBV19, with D maybe TRBD1 (6 bases). CDR1 is LNHDA, CDR2 SQIVND, per germline (reference sequence). V gave up 4 bases and J gave up 3 bases, with 12 bases separating them. The CDR3 is 15 amino acids. Complete variable domain (other parts from reference TRBV19 and TRBJ1-4): DGGITQSPKYLFRKEGQNVTLSCEQNLNHDAMYWYRQDPGQGLRLIYYSQIVNDFQKGDIAEGYSVSREKKESFPLTVTSAQKNPTAFYLCASSNTGRPNEKLFFGSGTQLSVL.

The chain combines TRBV19 with TRBJ2-7; D remains unclear. The CDR3 is 13 amino acids. The V end lost 5 bases, the J end lost 2 bases, and 10 bases lay between the germline ends. In germline, CDR1 is LNHDA, CDR2 SQIVND (reference sequence). The CDR3 bases are TGTGCCAGTAGTGACGACATCACCTACGAGCAGTACTTC. It encodes CASSDDITYEQYF.

This chain connects TRBV27 to TRBJ2-1; D is possibly TRBD1 (5 bases). Deletions cut 6 bases from V and 9 bases from J, with 15 bases between. Germline V gene sequence: CDR1 MNHEY, CDR2 SMNVEV (reference sequence). The CDR3 consists of 13 residues. CDR3 residues: CASRQANRREQFF. The CDR3 region has the DNA TGTGCCAGCAGGCAGGCGAACAGGCGTGAGCAGTTCTTC.

The chain carries TRBV27 and TRBJ2-2; no definite D call. Germline V gene lookup returns CDR1 MNHEY and CDR2 SMNVEV (reference sequence). V lost 3 bases to trimming and J lost 6 bases, with 5 bases between them. The length of the CDR3 is 12 residues. CDR3 loop: CASSFYPGELFF. CDR3 nucleotides: TGTGCCAGCAGTTTTTATCCCGGGGAGCTGTTTTTT.

This rearrangement joins TRBV27 to TRBJ2-7; 14 bases fit TRBD2. After removal of 4 bases from V and 7 bases from J, the junction contained 9 bases not matched to a gene. Germline CDR1 is MNHEY and CDR2 is SMNVEV (reference sequence). The length of the CDR3 is 16 residues. CDR3 DNA sequence: TGTGCCAGCAGTTCGGGACTAGCGGGAGCAGGTCGTGAGCAGTACTTC. It codes for CASSSGLAGAGREQYF.

V usage is TRBV7-9 and J usage is TRBJ1-1, with D possibly matching TRBD1 (6 bases). CDR1 is SEHNR, CDR2 FQNEAQ, per germline (reference sequence). This CDR3 spans 15 amino acids. Trimming shortened V by 6 bases and J by 0 bases, and 14 bases separated the two germline ends. CDR3 protein: CASSPETGMNTEAFF. The CDR3 nucleotides read TGTGCCAGCAGTCCCGAGACAGGAATGAACACTGAAGCTTTCTTT.

The gene calls are TRBV5-1 and TRBJ2-2; 7 positions agree with TRBD2. V shed 4 bases, J shed 1 base, and the junction held 4 bases outside the gene matches. Germline V gene lookup returns CDR1 SGHRS and CDR2 YFSETQ. There are 15 residues in the CDR3. CDR3 in amino acids: CASSPGEGNTGELFF. The CDR3 nucleotides are TGCGCCAGCAGCCCTGGGGAGGGGAACACCGGGGAGCTGTTTTTT. Based on the CDR3 plus reference TRBV5-1 and TRBJ2-2, the full variable domain is KAGVTQTPRYLIKTRGQQVTLSCSPISGHRSVSWYQQTPGQGLQFLFEYFSETQRNKGNFPGRFSGRQFSNSRSEMNVSTLELGDSALYLCASSPGEGNTGELFFGEGSRLTVL.

The chain links TRBV7-9 to TRBJ1-2; D is unclear. Germline assignment: CDR1 SEHNR and CDR2 FQNEAQ (reference sequence). Trimming stripped 2 bases from V and 7 bases from J, with 8 bases between. The CDR3 length is 12 residues. CDR3 loop: CASSLLSTGYTF. Here the CDR3 DNA reads TGTGCCAGCAGCTTACTCTCTACTGGCTACACCTTC. The full variable domain, rest sourced from reference TRBV7-9 and TRBJ1-2, is DTGVSQNPRHKITKRGQNVTFRCDPISEHNRLYWYRQTLGQGPEFLTYFQNEAQLEKSRLLSDRFSAERPKGSFSTLEIQRTEQGDSAMYLCASSLLSTGYTFGSGTRLTVV.

The gene calls are TRBV27 and TRBJ1-1; no definite D call. The V end was cut by 2 bases, the J end by 8 bases, with 15 bases between. The CDR3 has 14 residues. Germline CDR1 is MNHEY and CDR2 is SMNVEV (reference sequence). In DNA, the CDR3 is TGTGCCAGCAGTTTAGGTGAGACATTCTCAGAAGCTTTCTTT. Encoded protein: CASSLGETFSEAFF.

The V gene is TRBV2, the J gene TRBJ2-1; D may be TRBD2 (6 bases). The CDR3 loop spans 13 amino acids. Germline V gene data show CDR1 as SNHLY and CDR2 as FYNNEI. The germline V and J ends were trimmed by 8 bases and 8 bases, with 16 bases remaining between them. The CDR3 DNA reads TGTGCCAGCGCCCGACTAGTTATAGATGAGCAGTTCTTC. Protein product: CASARLVIDEQFF.